These 22 T cell receptor beta chains share one sample of origin, sequenced in a study. A single record per CDR3 protein comes from TCRdb applying MiXCR to the 5' RACE reads. The sample yields around 52,000 distinct CDR3 sequences, 25% to 35% seen once. Sequencing was carried out using tumor-infiltrating memory CD4+ T cells sorted from the breast tumor. The subset denotes: memory CD4+ T cells, CD4+CD45RO+CD25-. These receptors all come from a female donor with breast cancer.

V usage is TRBV20-1 and J usage is TRBJ1-2, with a tentative D call TRBD1 (5 bases). Germline V lookup: CDR1 DFQATT, CDR2 SNEGSKA (reference sequence). CDR3 length: 12 amino acids. V was clipped by 3 bases and J by 4 bases, with 9 bases between them. Written as DNA, the CDR3 is TGCAGTGCTAGGAGGGGTTCCTATGGCTACACCTTC. Translation: CSARRGSYGYTF.

This rearrangement joins TRBV6-2 or TRBV6-3 to TRBJ2-7; D remains unclear. Germline CDR1 and CDR2: MNHEY and SVGEGT. CDR3 length: 12 residues. V dropped 2 bases and J dropped 1 base, with 3 bases sitting between them. CDR3 nucleotide sequence: TGTGCCAGCAGTTACGTTTCCTACGAGCAGTACTTC. Amino acids: CASSYVSYEQYF.

The chain couples TRBV4-2 to TRBJ1-4; D not resolved. The length of the CDR3 is 15 residues. Germline-derived CDR1 and CDR2 are LGHNA and YNFKEQ. Trimming shortened V by 3 bases and J by 5 bases, and 13 bases separated the two germline ends. This CDR3 is CASSQVVGQNEKLFF. CDR3 bases: TGTGCCAGCAGCCAGGTAGTGGGCCAAAATGAAAAACTGTTTTTT.

This clonotype was detected only once. The V and J genes are TRBV7-3 and TRBJ2-1; 7 bases are a match to TRBD1. CDR3 size: 13 residues. The V gene's germline CDR1 is SGHTA and CDR2 FQGTGA. V lost 6 bases and J lost 5; bases outside the gene matches: 4. The CDR3, as DNA: TGTGCCAGCAGGGACAGGACCCACAATGAGCAGTTCTTC. Its protein is CASRDRTHNEQFF.

V is TRBV28 and J is TRBJ1-1; perhaps TRBD1 as D (6 bases). V was pared by 8 bases and J by 1 base, with 23 bases between. The CDR3 is 17 residues long. CDR1 is MDHEN, CDR2 SYDVKM, per germline. CDR3 sequence: CASGDPGVASRNTEAFF. DNA for the CDR3: TGTGCCAGCGGGGACCCAGGGGTGGCCAGCAGGAACACTGAAGCTTTCTTT.

This clonotype showed up just a few times. The V and J genes are TRBV28 and TRBJ2-1, with 10 nucleotides matching TRBD2. Germline CDR1 MDHEN, CDR2 SYDVKM. The CDR3 is 16 residues long. V shed 5 bases, J shed 5 bases, and the junction held 9 bases outside the gene matches. For the CDR3, the DNA is TGTGCCAGCAGTCCCGCAGGACTAGCGGTCGACAATGAGCAGTTCTTC. Encoded protein: CASSPAGLAVDNEQFF.

This clonotype came up many times. This chain uses TRBV6-1 with TRBJ1-2; D remains ambiguous. This CDR3 comprises 14 residues. V was clipped by 3 bases and J by 4 bases, with 12 bases between them. Germline V gene sequence: CDR1 MNHNS, CDR2 SASEGT. CDR3 protein: CASSEVGGGYGYTF. The CDR3 nucleotides are TGTGCCAGCAGTGAGGTGGGCGGCGGCTATGGCTACACCTTC.

This clonotype has only a few counts. The V call is TRBV6-5, the J call TRBJ1-6, with D uncertain. The germline V and J ends were trimmed by 6 bases and 7 bases, with 13 bases remaining between them. This CDR3 has 14 amino acids. CDR1 is MNHEY and CDR2 is SVGAGI in the germline V gene. CDR3 sequence: CASRSEPENSPLHF. In DNA, the CDR3 is TGTGCCAGCAGGTCCGAGCCGGAAAATTCACCCCTCCACTTT.

The chain has TRBV6-5 and TRBJ2-2, with unresolved D. The V end was cut by 2 bases, the J end by 3 bases, with 7 bases between. This CDR3 is built from 14 residues. The germline gives CDR1 MNHEY, CDR2 SVGAGI. This CDR3 reads CASSYREHTGELFF. Written as DNA, the CDR3 is TGTGCCAGCAGTTACAGGGAACACACCGGGGAGCTGTTTTTT.

V gene TRBV12-3 or TRBV12-4 combines with J gene TRBJ1-3; the D gene is possibly TRBD1 (5 bases). V shed 5 bases and J shed 12 bases, with 14 bases lying between them. This CDR3 spans 12 amino acids. The CDR3 region has the DNA TGTGCCAGCAGTCATGACAGTGCGGTCATATATTTT. Translating gives CASSHDSAVIYF.

Worth noting for this clonotype: With a much larger clone just one base away, this may be a read error. This chain connects TRBV2 to TRBJ2-3, with D uncertain. Germline CDR1 is SNHLY and CDR2 is FYNNEI. The CDR3 runs to 15 residues. Written as DNA, the CDR3 is TGTGCCAGCAGTGAGTTGGTAGTCGGCACAGATAAGCAGTATTTT. Its protein is CASSELVVGTDKQYF.

This clonotype was picked up many times. The V call is TRBV7-8, the J call TRBJ2-7, with D perhaps matching TRBD1 (5 bases). The CDR3 extends over 14 amino acids. Germline lookup yields CDR1 SGHVS and CDR2 FQNEAQ. V was clipped by 1 base and J by 7 bases, with 14 bases between them. The DNA for the CDR3 is TGTGCCAGCAGCTTAGACAGGCCTCCGGGTGAGCAGTACTTC. Amino acid sequence: CASSLDRPPGEQYF.

The DNA of the CDR3 is TGTGCCAGCAGCCACACAGGGAACGCTTTCTTT. Encoded protein: CASSHTGNAFF. The chain joins TRBV3-1 to TRBJ1-1, with D perhaps matching TRBD1 (6 bases). Trimming stripped 3 bases from V and 11 bases from J, with 10 bases between. The CDR3 extends over 11 amino acids. Germline loops: CDR1 LGHDT, CDR2 YNNKEL (reference sequence).

This clonotype was seen a few times. This chain connects TRBV6-6 to TRBJ2-7; no clear D. Trimming stripped 6 bases from V and 3 bases from J, with 9 bases between. The CDR3 sequence is 12 residues long. Germline CDR1 is MNHNY and CDR2 is SVGAGI (reference sequence). The CDR3 sequence is CASRADLYEQYF. CDR3 nucleotides: TGTGCCAGCAGGGCGGACCTCTACGAGCAGTACTTC.

The V gene is TRBV7-2, the J gene TRBJ2-3; 8 positions agree with TRBD2. CDR3 length: 17 residues. V lost 6 bases, J lost 7 bases, and 18 bases stayed unmatched. Per the germline V gene, CDR1 is SGHTA and CDR2 is FQGNSA. CDR3 sequence reads: CASSLGLSSGSRNTQYF. The CDR3 DNA is TGTGCCAGCAGTTTGGGTTTGTCGAGCGGGAGCCGAAATACGCAGTATTTT.

The V gene is TRBV4-2, the J gene TRBJ1-5; no clear D. The CDR3 runs 16 residues. Trimming left V 1 base short and J 6 bases short, with 16 bases between. Germline V gene lookup returns CDR1 LGHNA and CDR2 YNFKEQ. The CDR3 is CASSQALGGLTQPQHF. In DNA form, the CDR3 reads TGTGCCAGCAGCCAAGCCCTGGGCGGGTTGACTCAGCCCCAGCATTTT.

V and J are TRBV6-5 and TRBJ2-7, with TRBD2 identical over 12 bases. Germline V CDR1 and CDR2: MNHEY, SVGAGI. The CDR3 runs to 14 residues. The V and J ends lost 5 bases and 3 bases, in that order; junction bases with no gene match: 2. CDR3 sequence: CASSLLAGGYEQYF. The CDR3 DNA sequence: TGTGCCAGCAGTCTACTAGCGGGAGGCTACGAGCAGTACTTC.

By proportion, this clonotype is medium-sized (0.01 to 0.1%). This chain connects TRBV7-2 to TRBJ1-1; D unresolved. The germline CDR1 and CDR2 sequences are SGHTA and FQGNSA. V lost 1 base and J lost 7, with 10 bases in between. The CDR3 is 13 residues long. CDR3 nucleotide sequence: TGTGCCAGCAGCTTAGTCGGAGGAGATGAAGCTTTCTTT. It is translated as CASSLVGGDEAFF. The variable domain in full, with the rest retrieved from reference TRBV7-2 and TRBJ1-1, is GAGVSQSPSNKVTEKGKDVELRCDPISGHTALYWYRQSLGQGLEFLIYFQGNSAPDKSGLPSDRFSAERTGGSVSTLTIQRTQQEDSAVYLCASSLVGGDEAFFGQGTRLTVV.

The chain links TRBV5-1 to TRBJ2-2; no clear D. The CDR3 spans 14 residues. V lost 3 bases and J 3 bases, leaving 9 bases between the germline ends. Germline CDR1 and CDR2: SGHRS and YFSETQ. CDR3 sequence (DNA): TGCGCCAGCAGCTCCTCTACAGACACCGGGGAGCTGTTTTTT. It yields the protein CASSSSTDTGELFF.

This clonotype was observed a few times. The CDR3 bases are TGTGCCAGCAGTTTGGGACAGGGGGTATTGGAAGAGACCCAGTACTTC. This sequence encodes CASSLGQGVLEETQYF. The rearrangement links TRBV12-3 or TRBV12-4 to TRBJ2-5, with TRBD1 matching over 11 bases. V lost 3 bases and J lost 3; bases outside the gene matches: 6. The CDR3 has 16 residues.

This clonotype was seen a handful of times. This chain joins TRBV10-2 and TRBJ2-5; D call uncertain. Germline V gives CDR1 WSHSY, CDR2 SAAADI. There are 14 residues in the CDR3. V shed 4 bases and J shed 5 bases, with 14 bases lying between them. The CDR3 loop is CASSVSGNSETQYF. In nucleotides, the CDR3 is TGCGCCAGCAGTGTGAGTGGGAACAGCGAGACCCAGTACTTC.

There are a few counts of this clonotype. The chain combines TRBV4-1 with TRBJ2-3; unclear D gene. There are 14 residues in the CDR3. With 0 bases removed from V and 2 bases from J, the gap between germline ends came to 6 bases. Germline CDR1 is MGHRA and CDR2 is YSYEKL. The DNA for the CDR3 is TGCGCCAGCAGCCAAGAGGGCAACACAGATACGCAGTATTTT. Translation: CASSQEGNTDTQYF.